This record concerns one T cell receptor beta chain sequence. Its antigen target is currently unknown. Base qualities are not recorded, but no much larger clone differs from it by a single base. Sequences LGHNA (CDR1) and YNFKEQ (CDR2) are obtained from the germline V gene. Reading from cysteine to phenylalanine, the CDR3 counts 15 amino acids. The only DNA kept is the CDR3, 45 bases in frame from the first base. Trimming at the junction amounts to 6 bases on V and 1 base on J, and the germline ends lie 13 bases apart. The data belong to a study of T-cell reconstitution after alpha-beta-depleted transplantation in children (dated by TCRdb to the mid-2010s). For the wider study: The study quantitatively tracked T-cell immune reconstitution after TCRalphabeta/CD19-depleted allogeneic hematopoietic cell transplantation in children using TCR repertoire profiling. General conclusions and limits of the study: About two months after transplant, the apparently early recovery of alphabetaT-cell counts reportedly depended on just several hundred clones that had expanded rapidly and came from non-depleted graft cells. The frequencies of hyperexpanded clones fell over the following months, and after one year, T-cell counts and TCRbeta diversity were mostly attributed to newly produced T cells. In some patients, the high TCRbeta diversity seen at day 60 was put down to recipient T cells and intrathymic progenitors that had survived conditioning.

Sample treatment or condition, as interpreted from the label and publication: allogeneic hematopoietic cell transplantation with graft depleted of TCRalphabeta T cells and CD19 B cells. The children who served as transplant recipients had been given grafts of TCRalphabeta/CD19-depleted allogeneic hematopoietic cells. The receptor library was made with PCR. The listed sequencing device is Illumina HiSeq 2500. TCR library preparation used molecular barcoding, with unique molecular identifiers applied to normalize quantification of the TCRbeta repertoire. TCRdb trimmed the raw reads at Q25, called clones with MiXCR and kept productive beta chains. Each entry merges the rows of one CDR3 protein and shows their most common DNA and genes. Within this sample are fewer than 1 million distinct CDR3 sequences, with approximately 15% of them counted one time only. The ten largest account for roughly 5% of the sample.

The V gene is TRBV4-2 and the J gene is TRBJ1-5, with no confidently assigned D gene. The sample consisted of PBMCs, mostly from graft donor cells, taken 360 days after TCRalphabeta/CD19-depleted stem cell transplant. The receptor comes from a male patient younger than 18 who had a stem cell transplant for acute lymphoblastic leukemia, so the T cells may come from the graft donor. The CDR3 has the sequence CASRRELASNQPQHF. The DNA is as follows: TGTGCCAGCAGACGGGAGCTCGCGAGCAATCAGCCCCAGCATTTT.